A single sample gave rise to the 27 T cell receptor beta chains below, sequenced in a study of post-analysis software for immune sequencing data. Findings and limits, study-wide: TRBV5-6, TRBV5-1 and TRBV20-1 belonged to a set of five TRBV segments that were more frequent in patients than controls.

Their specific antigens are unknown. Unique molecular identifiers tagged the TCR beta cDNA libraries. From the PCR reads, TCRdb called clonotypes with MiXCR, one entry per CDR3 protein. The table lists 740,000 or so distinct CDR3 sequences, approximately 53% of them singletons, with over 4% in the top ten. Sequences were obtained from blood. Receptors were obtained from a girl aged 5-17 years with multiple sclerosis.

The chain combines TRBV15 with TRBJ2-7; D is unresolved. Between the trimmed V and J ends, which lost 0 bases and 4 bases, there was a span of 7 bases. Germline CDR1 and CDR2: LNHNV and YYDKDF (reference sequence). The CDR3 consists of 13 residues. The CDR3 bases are TGTGCCACCAGCAGAGATGGTTCGTACGAGCAGTACTTC. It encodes CATSRDGSYEQYF.

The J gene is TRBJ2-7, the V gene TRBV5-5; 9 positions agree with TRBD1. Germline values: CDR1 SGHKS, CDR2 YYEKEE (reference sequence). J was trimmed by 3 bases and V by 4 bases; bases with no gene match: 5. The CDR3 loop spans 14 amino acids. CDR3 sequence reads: CASSPRQGDYEQYF. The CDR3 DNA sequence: TGTGCCAGCAGCCCCAGACAGGGGGACTACGAGCAGTACTTC.

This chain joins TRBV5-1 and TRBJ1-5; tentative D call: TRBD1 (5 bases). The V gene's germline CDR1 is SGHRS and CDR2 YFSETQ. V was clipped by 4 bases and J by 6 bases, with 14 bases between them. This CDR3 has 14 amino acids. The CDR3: CASSLIGQGQPQHF. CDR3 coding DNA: TGCGCCAGCAGCCTCATAGGACAAGGTCAGCCCCAGCATTTT.

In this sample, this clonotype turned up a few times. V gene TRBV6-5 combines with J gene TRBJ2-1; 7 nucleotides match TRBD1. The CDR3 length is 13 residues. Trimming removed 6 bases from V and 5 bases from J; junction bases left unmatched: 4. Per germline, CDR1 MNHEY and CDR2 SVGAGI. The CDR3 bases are TGTGCCAGCAGGAGGGGGCGCGACAATGAGCAGTTCTTC. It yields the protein CASRRGRDNEQFF.

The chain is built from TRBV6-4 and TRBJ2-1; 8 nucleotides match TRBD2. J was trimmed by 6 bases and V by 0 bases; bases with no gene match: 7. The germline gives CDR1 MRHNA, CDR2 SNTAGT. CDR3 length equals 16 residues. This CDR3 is CASSDSTAGGRNEQFF. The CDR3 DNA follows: TGTGCCAGCAGTGACTCGACGGCGGGGGGCCGCAATGAGCAGTTCTTC.

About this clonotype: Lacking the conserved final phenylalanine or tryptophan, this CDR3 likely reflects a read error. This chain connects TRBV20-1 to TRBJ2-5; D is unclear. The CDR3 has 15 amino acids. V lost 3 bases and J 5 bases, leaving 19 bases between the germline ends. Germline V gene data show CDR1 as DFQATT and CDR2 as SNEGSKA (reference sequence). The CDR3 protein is CSASSGITIRETQYV. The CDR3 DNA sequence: TGCAGTGCTAGCTCTGGAATCACTATTCGTGAGACCCAGTACGTC.

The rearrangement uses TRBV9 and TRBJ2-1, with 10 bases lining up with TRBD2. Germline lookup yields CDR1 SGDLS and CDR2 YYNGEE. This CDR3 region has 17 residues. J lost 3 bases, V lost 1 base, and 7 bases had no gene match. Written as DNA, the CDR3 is TGTGCCAGCAGCGTACACCCAGCGGGAGGGGACTACAATGAGCAGTTCTTC. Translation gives CASSVHPAGGDYNEQFF.

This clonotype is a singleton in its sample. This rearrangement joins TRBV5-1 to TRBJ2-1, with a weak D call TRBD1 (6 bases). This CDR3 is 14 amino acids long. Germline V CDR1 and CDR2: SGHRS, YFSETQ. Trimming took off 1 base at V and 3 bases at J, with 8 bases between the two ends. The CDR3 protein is CASSLTGNYNEQFF. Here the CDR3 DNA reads TGCGCCAGCAGCTTGACAGGGAACTACAATGAGCAGTTCTTC.

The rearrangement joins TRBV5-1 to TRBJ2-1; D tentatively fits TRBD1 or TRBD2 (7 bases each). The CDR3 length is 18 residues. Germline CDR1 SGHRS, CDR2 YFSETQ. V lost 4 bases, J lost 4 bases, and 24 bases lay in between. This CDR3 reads CASSPRTGSVRGYNEQFF. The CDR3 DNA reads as TGCGCCAGCAGCCCCCGGACAGGCTCGGTGCGGGGGTACAATGAGCAGTTCTTC. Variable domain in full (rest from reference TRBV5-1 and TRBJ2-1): KAGVTQTPRYLIKTRGQQVTLSCSPISGHRSVSWYQQTPGQGLQFLFEYFSETQRNKGNFPGRFSGRQFSNSRSEMNVSTLELGDSALYLCASSPRTGSVRGYNEQFFGPGTRLTVL.

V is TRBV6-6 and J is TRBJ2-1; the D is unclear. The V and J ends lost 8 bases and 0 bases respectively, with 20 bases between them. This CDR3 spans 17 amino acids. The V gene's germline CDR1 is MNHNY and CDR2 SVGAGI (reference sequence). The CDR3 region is CASATPQSRYSYNEQFF. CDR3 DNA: TGTGCCAGCGCAACGCCCCAGTCCAGGTACTCCTACAATGAGCAGTTCTTC.

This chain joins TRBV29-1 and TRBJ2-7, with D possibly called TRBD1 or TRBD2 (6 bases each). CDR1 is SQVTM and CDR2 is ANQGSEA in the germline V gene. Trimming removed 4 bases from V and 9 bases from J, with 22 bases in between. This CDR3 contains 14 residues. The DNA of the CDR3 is TGCAGCGTTGGCCTCGTACAGGGAGGAAGCGGGCAGTACTTC. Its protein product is CSVGLVQGGSGQYF.

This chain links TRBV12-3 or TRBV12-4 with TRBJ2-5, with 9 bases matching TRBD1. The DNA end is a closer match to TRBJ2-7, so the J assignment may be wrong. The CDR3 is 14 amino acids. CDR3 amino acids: CASSHGTGRYEQYF. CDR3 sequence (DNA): TGTGCCAGCAGCCACGGGACAGGGAGGTACGAGCAGTACTTC.

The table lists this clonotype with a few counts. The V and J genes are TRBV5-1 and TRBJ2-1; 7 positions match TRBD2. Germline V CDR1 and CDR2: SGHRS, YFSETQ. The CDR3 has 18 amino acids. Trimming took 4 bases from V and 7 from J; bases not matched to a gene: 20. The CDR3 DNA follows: TGCGCCAGCAGCCTCCTAGCCCCGGCTAGCGGTTCGGGGAATGAGCAGTTCTTC. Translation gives CASSLLAPASGSGNEQFF.

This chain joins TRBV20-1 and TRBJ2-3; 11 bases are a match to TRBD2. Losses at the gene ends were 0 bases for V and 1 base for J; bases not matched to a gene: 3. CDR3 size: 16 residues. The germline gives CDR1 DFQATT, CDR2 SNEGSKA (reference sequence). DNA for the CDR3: TGCAGTGCTAGAGAACTAGCGGGAGCGGGCACAGATACGCAGTATTTT. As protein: CSARELAGAGTDTQYF.

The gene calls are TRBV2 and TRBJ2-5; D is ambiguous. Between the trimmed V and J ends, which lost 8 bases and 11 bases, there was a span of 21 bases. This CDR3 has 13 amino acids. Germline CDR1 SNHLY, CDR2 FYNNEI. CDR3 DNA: TGTGCCAGCGAGAAGGACGGCACCTACGGGCAGTACTTC. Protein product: CASEKDGTYGQYF.

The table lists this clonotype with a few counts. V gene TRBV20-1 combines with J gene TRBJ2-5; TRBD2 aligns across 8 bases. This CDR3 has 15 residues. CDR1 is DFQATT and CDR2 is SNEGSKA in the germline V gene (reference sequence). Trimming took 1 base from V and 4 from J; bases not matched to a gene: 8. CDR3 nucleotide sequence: TGCAGTGCTAGAGCCCACAGCGGGGGACGAGAGACCCAGTACTTC. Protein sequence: CSARAHSGGRETQYF.

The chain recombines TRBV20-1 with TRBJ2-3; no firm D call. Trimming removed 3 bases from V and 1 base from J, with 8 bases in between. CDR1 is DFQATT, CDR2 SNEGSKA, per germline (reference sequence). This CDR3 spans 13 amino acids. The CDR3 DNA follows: TGCAGTGCTAGTCCCCAGGGCACAGATACGCAGTATTTT. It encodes CSASPQGTDTQYF.

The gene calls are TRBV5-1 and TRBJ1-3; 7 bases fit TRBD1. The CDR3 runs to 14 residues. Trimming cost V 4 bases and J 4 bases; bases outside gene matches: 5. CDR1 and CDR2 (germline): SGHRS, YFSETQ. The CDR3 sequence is CASSGRDRGNTIYF. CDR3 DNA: TGCGCCAGCAGCGGCCGGGACAGAGGAAACACCATATATTTT. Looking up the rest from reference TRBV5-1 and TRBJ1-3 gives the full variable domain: KAGVTQTPRYLIKTRGQQVTLSCSPISGHRSVSWYQQTPGQGLQFLFEYFSETQRNKGNFPGRFSGRQFSNSRSEMNVSTLELGDSALYLCASSGRDRGNTIYFGEGSWLTVV.

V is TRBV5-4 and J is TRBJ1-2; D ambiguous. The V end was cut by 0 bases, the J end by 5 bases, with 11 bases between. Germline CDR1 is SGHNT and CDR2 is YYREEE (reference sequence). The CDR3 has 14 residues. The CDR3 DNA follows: TGTGCCAGCAGCTTGGATCCCCCGGGATATGGCTACACCTTC. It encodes CASSLDPPGYGYTF.

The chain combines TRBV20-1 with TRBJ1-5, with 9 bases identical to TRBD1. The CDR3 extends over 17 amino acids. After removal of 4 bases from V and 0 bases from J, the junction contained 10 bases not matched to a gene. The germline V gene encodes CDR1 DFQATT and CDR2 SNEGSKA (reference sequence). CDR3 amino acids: CSATLDRGLYSNQPQHF. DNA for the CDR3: TGCAGTGCTACCCTGGACAGGGGACTATATAGCAATCAGCCCCAGCATTTT.

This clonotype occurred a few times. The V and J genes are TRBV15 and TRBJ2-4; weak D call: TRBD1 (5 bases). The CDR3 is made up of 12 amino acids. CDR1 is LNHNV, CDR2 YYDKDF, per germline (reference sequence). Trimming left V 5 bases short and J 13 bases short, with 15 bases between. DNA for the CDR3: TGTGCCACCAGCTCACCTGGTGGGGCGCAGTACTTC. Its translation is CATSSPGGAQYF.

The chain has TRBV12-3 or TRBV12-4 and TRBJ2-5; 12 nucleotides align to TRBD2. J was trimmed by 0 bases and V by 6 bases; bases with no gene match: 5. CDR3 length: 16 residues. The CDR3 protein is CASSLTSGRHQETQYF. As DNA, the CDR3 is TGTGCCAGCAGCCTTACTAGCGGGAGGCACCAAGAGACCCAGTACTTC.

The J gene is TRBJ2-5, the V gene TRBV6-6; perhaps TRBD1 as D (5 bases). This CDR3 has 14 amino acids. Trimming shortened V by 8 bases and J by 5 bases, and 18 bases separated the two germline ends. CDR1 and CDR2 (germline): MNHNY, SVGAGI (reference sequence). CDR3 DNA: TGTGCCAGCCTCCTAGGCGGCAGGGTGGAGACCCAGTACTTC. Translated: CASLLGGRVETQYF.

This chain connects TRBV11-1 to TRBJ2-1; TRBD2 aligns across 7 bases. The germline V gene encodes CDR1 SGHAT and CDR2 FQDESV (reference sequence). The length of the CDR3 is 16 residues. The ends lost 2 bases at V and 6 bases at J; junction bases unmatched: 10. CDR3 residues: CASSLLLAGDRNEQFF. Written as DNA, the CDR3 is TGTGCCAGCAGCTTACTGTTGGCGGGAGATCGCAATGAGCAGTTCTTC.

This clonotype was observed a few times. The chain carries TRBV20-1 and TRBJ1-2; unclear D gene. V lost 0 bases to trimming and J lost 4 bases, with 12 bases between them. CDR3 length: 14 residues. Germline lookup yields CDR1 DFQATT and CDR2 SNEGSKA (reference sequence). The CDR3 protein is CSARETDQSYGYTF. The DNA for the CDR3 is TGCAGTGCTAGAGAAACAGATCAAAGCTATGGCTACACCTTC.

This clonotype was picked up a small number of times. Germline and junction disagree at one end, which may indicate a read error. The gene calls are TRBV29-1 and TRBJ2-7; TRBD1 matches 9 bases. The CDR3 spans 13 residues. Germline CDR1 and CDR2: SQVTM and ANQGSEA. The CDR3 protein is CNVDGTGTYEQYF. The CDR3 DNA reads TGCAACGTTGATGGGACAGGGACCTACGAGCAGTACTTC.

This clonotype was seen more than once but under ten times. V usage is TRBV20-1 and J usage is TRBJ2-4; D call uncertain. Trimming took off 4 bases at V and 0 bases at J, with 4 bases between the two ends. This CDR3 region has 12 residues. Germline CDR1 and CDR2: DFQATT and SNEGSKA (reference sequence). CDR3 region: CSATVAKNIQYF. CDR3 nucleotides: TGCAGTGCTACAGTAGCCAAAAACATTCAGTACTTC.